What follows describes a single T cell receptor beta chain. The antigen remains undetermined. This entry belongs to a study of blood T cells in healthy people across ages. The study's findings and limits: Samples with more naive T cells showed higher observed beta diversity.

With a J-beta primer mix and a sample-barcoded 5' primer, a second PCR ran about 6 to 11 cycles. TCRdb reanalysed the 5' RACE reads using MiXCR and keeps one entry per CDR3 protein. Found here are about 1 million distinct CDR3 sequences, 35% to 55% of them singletons; the top ten hold 15% to 20%. Germline values: CDR1 KGHDR, CDR2 SFDVKD. CDR3 length: 18 amino acids. With 8 bases clipped from V and 2 bases from J, the junction kept 15 bases outside the gene matches. The J gene is TRBJ2-1, the V gene TRBV24-1, with TRBD2 identical over 9 bases. The receptor was isolated from a woman in her sixties in good health. The sequenced material came from blood. The CDR3 DNA sequence: TGTGCCACCACCGCGGGAGGGGGCGCAGGTAGGCCCTACAATGAGCAGTTCTTC. Its translation is CATTAGGGAGRPYNEQFF.